A single sample is the source of the 10 T cell receptor beta chains below, sequenced in a study of blood T cell repertoires in COVID-19. Profiled with immunoSEQ multiplex PCR; TCRdb holds only in-frame clones, not every one. Here the sample spans hundreds of thousands of clones, over 75% being singletons. The sequenced material came from PBMCs or T cells enriched from blood (not recorded which). All receptors derive from a woman aged 40 to 49 who had recovered from COVID-19.

J is TRBJ2-1 and V is TRBV5-4; 10 bases line up with TRBD2. Trimming took 0 bases from V and 6 from J; bases not matched to a gene: 6. The CDR3 runs 16 residues. Germline CDR1 SGHNT, CDR2 YYREEE (reference sequence). CDR3 nucleotides: TGTGCCAGCAGCTTGGCCGAGGGACTAGCGCGCAATGAGCAGTTCTTC. It translates to CASSLAEGLARNEQFF.

This clone came up once. The rearrangement links TRBV7-2 to TRBJ2-1; 8 bases line up with TRBD2. The CDR3 spans 16 residues. The germline gives CDR1 SGHTA, CDR2 FQGNSA. V was pared by 6 bases and J by 4 bases, with 11 bases of the junction left unmatched. The CDR3 region has the DNA TGTGCCAGCAGTTCCCCCGGGGTAGCGGGATACAATGAGCAGTTCTTC. Translation gives CASSSPGVAGYNEQFF.

V usage is TRBV6-5 and J usage is TRBJ1-5; 8 nucleotides align to TRBD1. Germline assignment: CDR1 MNHEY and CDR2 SVGAGI. The J segment lost 7 bases and the V segment lost 0 bases, leaving 8 bases of the junction unmatched. This CDR3 spans 16 amino acids. CDR3 sequence (DNA): TGTGCCAGCAGTTACTCGGGCAGGGGGCAAGGACAGCCCCAGCATTTT. It yields the protein CASSYSGRGQGQPQHF.

The chain has TRBV20-1 and TRBJ2-7, with D perhaps matching TRBD1 (6 bases). The CDR3 has 11 amino acids. V was clipped by 6 bases and J by 3 bases, with 9 bases between them. CDR1 is DFQATT and CDR2 is SNEGSKA in the germline V gene (reference sequence). As DNA, the CDR3 is TGCAGTGCCCAGACAGGCTACGAGCAGTACTTC. Its translation is CSAQTGYEQYF.

V is TRBV4-2 and J is TRBJ1-1; 9 positions agree with TRBD1. The J segment lost 2 bases and the V segment lost 3 bases, leaving 10 bases of the junction unmatched. The CDR3 is 17 residues long. In germline, CDR1 is LGHNA, CDR2 YNFKEQ. The CDR3 DNA reads TGTGCCAGCAGCCACTACCGGGACAGGGACTTAAACACTGAAGCTTTCTTT. Its protein product is CASSHYRDRDLNTEAFF.

The rearrangement joins TRBV6-2 or TRBV6-3 to TRBJ1-5, with TRBD1 matching over 8 bases. Germline CDR1 is MNHEY and CDR2 is SVGEGT. Trimming removed 4 bases from V and 6 bases from J; junction bases left unmatched: 8. The CDR3 is 15 amino acids. DNA of the CDR3: TGTGCCAGCAGTTCCTTGGACAGGGCGGTTCAGCCCCAGCATTTT. Protein: CASSSLDRAVQPQHF.

The V gene is TRBV6-2 or TRBV6-3, the J gene TRBJ2-1, with D perhaps TRBD2 (6 bases). The CDR3 length is 17 residues. Trimming removed 4 bases from V and 5 bases from J, with 21 bases in between. The germline V gene encodes CDR1 MNHEY and CDR2 SVGEGT. CDR3 DNA: TGTGCCAGCAGTTTCCCGGGATGGAGGGGTGTCAACAATGAGCAGTTCTTC. The encoded protein is CASSFPGWRGVNNEQFF.

The chain combines TRBV30 with TRBJ1-5, with a tentative D call TRBD1 (5 bases). Germline CDR1 is GTSNPN and CDR2 is SVGIG (reference sequence). Trimming pared 5 bases from V and 11 bases from J, leaving 19 bases between. This CDR3 region has 13 residues. The DNA of the CDR3 is TGTGCCTGGGGGAGCTTCACGCTGACAGCCCAGCATTTT. It encodes CAWGSFTLTAQHF.

The rearrangement links TRBV7-9 to TRBJ1-1; perhaps TRBD1 as D (6 bases). V lost 1 base and J lost 10, with 7 bases in between. CDR1 is SEHNR and CDR2 is FQNEAQ in the germline V gene (reference sequence). This CDR3 is 11 amino acids long. Here the CDR3 DNA reads TGTGCCAGCAGCTTAGTCAGGGGAGCTTTCTTT. Translating gives CASSLVRGAFF.

The chain carries TRBV7-2 and TRBJ2-7; 10 bases map to TRBD2. The CDR3 is 15 amino acids. Germline values: CDR1 SGHTA, CDR2 FQGNSA. The V and J ends lost 5 bases and 1 base, in that order; junction bases with no gene match: 5. Here the CDR3 DNA reads TGTGCCAGCAGCGCCCAAGCGGGAGGGTCCTACGAGCAGTACTTC. Its protein is CASSAQAGGSYEQYF.